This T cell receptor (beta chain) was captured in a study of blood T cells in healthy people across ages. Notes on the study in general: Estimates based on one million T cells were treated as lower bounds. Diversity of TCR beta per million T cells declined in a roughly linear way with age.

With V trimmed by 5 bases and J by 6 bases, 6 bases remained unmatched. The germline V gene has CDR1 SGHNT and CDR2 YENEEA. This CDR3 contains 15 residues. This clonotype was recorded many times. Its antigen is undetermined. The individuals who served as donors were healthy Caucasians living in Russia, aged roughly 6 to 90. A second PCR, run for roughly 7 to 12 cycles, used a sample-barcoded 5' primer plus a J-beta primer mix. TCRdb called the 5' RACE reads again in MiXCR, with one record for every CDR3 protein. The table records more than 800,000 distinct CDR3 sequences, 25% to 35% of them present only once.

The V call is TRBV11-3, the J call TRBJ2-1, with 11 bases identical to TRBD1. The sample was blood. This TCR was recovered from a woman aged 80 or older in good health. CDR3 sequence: CASSLGQGAVNEQFF. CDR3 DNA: TGTGCCAGCAGCCTTGGACAGGGGGCTGTCAATGAGCAGTTCTTC.